The 7 T cell receptor beta chains in this list originate from one sample, sequenced in a study of blood T cell repertoires in COVID-19. Measured with immunoSEQ multiplex PCR; TCRdb has only the in-frame clones, and not every one. This table holds 200,000 to 300,000 clones, about four fifths found once. Sequenced input: peripheral blood. These TCRs come from a man at least 80 years old with acute or convalescent COVID-19.

The gene calls are TRBV24-1 and TRBJ1-5, with a tentative D call TRBD1 (5 bases). V was cut by 9 bases and J by 5 bases, with 22 bases left in between. This CDR3 is 16 amino acids long. Germline V gene sequence: CDR1 KGHDR, CDR2 SFDVKD. The CDR3 region is CATQRGGEAGDQPQHF. As DNA, the CDR3 is TGTGCCACCCAAAGAGGAGGGGAGGCAGGAGATCAGCCCCAGCATTTT.

This clone has just a few counts. Within the sample, other DNA sequences also encode this same CDR3. The chain recombines TRBV29-1 with TRBJ1-5; 7 bases are shared with TRBD1. The CDR3 is 13 amino acids. Losses at the gene ends were 4 bases for V and 6 bases for J; bases not matched to a gene: 6. The germline gives CDR1 SQVTM, CDR2 ANQGSEA. The CDR3 loop is CSVGGGGGQPQHF. CDR3 DNA: TGCAGCGTTGGTGGAGGGGGCGGTCAGCCCCAGCATTTT.

The chain employs TRBV24-1 and TRBJ1-2; 7 bases are shared with TRBD1. Germline V gene sequence: CDR1 KGHDR, CDR2 SFDVKD. V was clipped by 4 bases and J by 2 bases; unmatched bases: 3. The CDR3 length is 14 residues. This chain's CDR3 is CATSDQGQNYGYTF. The CDR3 bases are TGTGCCACCAGTGACCAGGGACAGAACTATGGCTACACCTTC.

The chain employs TRBV28 and TRBJ1-6; D unresolved. The germline V and J ends were trimmed by 4 bases and 7 bases, with 14 bases remaining between them. Germline lookup yields CDR1 MDHEN and CDR2 SYDVKM. This CDR3 comprises 15 residues. CDR3 coding DNA: TGTGCCAGCAGTTGGCCTCCCGGGGTCAATTCACCCCTCCACTTT. This gives the protein CASSWPPGVNSPLHF.

The chain links TRBV28 to TRBJ2-3, with TRBD1 identical over 7 bases. Trimming removed 4 bases from V and 2 bases from J; junction bases left unmatched: 6. The CDR3 totals 15 residues. The germline gives CDR1 MDHEN, CDR2 SYDVKM. In nucleotides, the CDR3 is TGTGCCAGCAGTTCCTTAGACAGGGACACAGATACGCAGTATTTT. Its protein product is CASSSLDRDTDTQYF.

This chain uses TRBV6-5 with TRBJ1-6; 7 bases fit TRBD1. Trimming cost V 5 bases and J 10 bases; bases outside gene matches: 8. Germline V lookup: CDR1 MNHEY, CDR2 SVGAGI. CDR3 length: 14 residues. CDR3: CASSRRDRGSPLHF. CDR3 DNA: TGTGCCAGCAGTCGTCGGGACAGAGGATCACCCCTCCACTTT.

CDR3 sequence: CASRTTGSGYTF. The CDR3 nucleotides are TGTGCCAGCAGAACGACAGGGTCCGGCTACACCTTC. The V gene is TRBV6-5, the J gene TRBJ1-2, with 7 positions matching TRBD1. Germline assignment: CDR1 MNHEY and CDR2 SVGAGI. CDR3 length: 12 residues. V lost 6 bases, J lost 8 bases, and 6 bases stayed unmatched.